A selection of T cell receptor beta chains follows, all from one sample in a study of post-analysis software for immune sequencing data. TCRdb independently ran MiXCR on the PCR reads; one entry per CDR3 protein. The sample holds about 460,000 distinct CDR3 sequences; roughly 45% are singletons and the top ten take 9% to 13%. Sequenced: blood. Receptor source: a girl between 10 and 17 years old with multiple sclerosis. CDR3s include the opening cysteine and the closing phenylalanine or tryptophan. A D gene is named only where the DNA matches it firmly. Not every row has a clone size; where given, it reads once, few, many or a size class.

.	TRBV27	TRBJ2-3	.	CASSKNSAARDTQYF	TGTGCCAGCAGCAAAAATAGCGCCGCTCGGGATACGCAGTATTTT
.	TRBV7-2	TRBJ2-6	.	CASSLKLRNSGANVLTF	TGTGCCAGCAGCTTAAAGTTGAGGAACTCTGGGGCCAACGTCCTGACTTTC
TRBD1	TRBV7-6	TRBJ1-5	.	CASSLLTGGNQPQHF	TGTGCCAGCAGCTTACTGACAGGGGGCAATCAGCCCCAGCATTTT
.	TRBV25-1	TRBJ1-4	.	CASSELSGFNEKLFF	TGTGCCAGCAGTGAATTATCAGGGTTTAATGAAAAACTGTTTTTT
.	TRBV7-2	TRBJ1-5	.	CASSSLADNQPQHF	TGTGCCAGCAGCTCTCTAGCGGATAATCAGCCCCAGCATTTT
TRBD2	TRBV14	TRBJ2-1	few	CASSPRLGGSGSYNEQFF	TGTGCCAGCAGCCCCCGGCTTGGCGGGAGCGGTTCCTACAATGAGCAGTTCTTC
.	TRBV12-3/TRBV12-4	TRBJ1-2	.	CASSFVGNSAYGYTF	TGTGCCAGCAGTTTTGTTGGTAATTCTGCCTATGGCTACACCTTC
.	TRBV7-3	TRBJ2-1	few	CASSPSRNNEQFF	TGTGCCAGCAGCCCAAGTAGAAACAATGAGCAGTTCTTC
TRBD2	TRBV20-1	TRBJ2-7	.	CSGRPGGDYEQYF	TGCAGTGGCCGGCCGGGGGGTGACTACGAGCAGTACTTC
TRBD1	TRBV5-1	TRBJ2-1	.	CASSSPDRGLRNEQFF	TGCGCCAGCAGCTCACCTGACAGGGGGCTTCGCAATGAGCAGTTCTTC
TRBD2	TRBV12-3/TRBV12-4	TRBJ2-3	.	CASTSISGRDTQYF	TGTGCCAGCACCTCGATTAGCGGGAGAGATACGCAGTATTTT
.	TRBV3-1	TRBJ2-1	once	CASSQDSRLIEQFF	TGTGCCAGCAGCCAAGATTCGAGATTGATTGAGCAGTTCTTC
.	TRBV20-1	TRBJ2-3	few	CSARPQGWGTDTQYF	TGCAGTGCTAGACCACAGGGATGGGGCACAGATACGCAGTATTTT
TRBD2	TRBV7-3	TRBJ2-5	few	CASSKLAGALWETQYF	TGTGCCAGCAGCAAACTAGCGGGAGCCCTCTGGGAGACCCAGTACTTC
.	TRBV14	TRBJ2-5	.	CASSQPRGLQETQYF	TGTGCCAGCAGCCAACCCCGGGGGTTGCAAGAGACCCAGTACTTC
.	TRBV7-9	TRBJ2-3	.	CASSFGSRETQYF	TGTGCCAGCAGCTTTGGCTCTAGAGAGACGCAGTATTTT
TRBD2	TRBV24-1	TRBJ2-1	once	CATSDVTSGSSYNEQFF	TGTGCCACCAGTGATGTTACTAGCGGGAGCTCCTACAATGAGCAGTTCTTC
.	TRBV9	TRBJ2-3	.	CASSVDDQGSADTQYF	TGTGCCAGCAGCGTAGATGACCAGGGGTCCGCAGATACGCAGTATTTT
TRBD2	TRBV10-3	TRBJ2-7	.	CAISEPPGLVIYEQYF	TGTGCCATCAGTGAGCCCCCGGGACTAGTAATCTACGAGCAGTACTTC
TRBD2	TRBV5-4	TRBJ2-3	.	CASSLGGLLAGGGNTQYF	TGTGCCAGCAGCTTGGGGGGCCTACTAGCGGGAGGAGGGAATACGCAGTATTTT
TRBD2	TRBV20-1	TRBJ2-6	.	CSARRLAVSSGANVLTF	TGCAGTGCTAGACGACTAGCGGTTAGCTCTGGGGCCAACGTCCTGACTTTC
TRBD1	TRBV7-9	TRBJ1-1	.	CASSWTGDPEAFF	TGTGCCAGCAGCTGGACAGGGGATCCTGAAGCTTTCTTT
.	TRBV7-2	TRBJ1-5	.	CASTNSNQPQHF	TGTGCCAGTACAAATAGCAATCAGCCCCAGCATTTT
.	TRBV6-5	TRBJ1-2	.	CASSYPKGGFGGYTF	TGTGCCAGCAGTTACCCGAAGGGCGGCTTCGGAGGCTACACCTTC
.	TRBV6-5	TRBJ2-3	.	CASSYSKWERREADTQYF	TGTGCCAGCAGTTACTCGAAGTGGGAGCGCAGGGAAGCAGATACGCAGTATTTT
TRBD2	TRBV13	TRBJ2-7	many	CASSSRREMGYEQYF	TGTGCCAGCAGCTCAAGGCGGGAGATGGGGTACGAGCAGTACTTC
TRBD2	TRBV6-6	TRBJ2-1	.	CASTDGKAGVGRNEQFF	TGTGCCAGCACCGACGGGAAAGCGGGAGTGGGTAGGAATGAGCAGTTCTTC
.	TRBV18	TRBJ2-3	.	CASSPSEGSTDTQYF	TGTGCCAGCTCACCATCCGAGGGTAGCACAGATACGCAGTATTTT
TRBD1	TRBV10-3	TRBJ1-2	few	CAISPGQGDGYTF	TGTGCCATCAGCCCCGGACAGGGGGATGGCTACACCTTC
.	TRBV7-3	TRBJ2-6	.	CASSSYRGTGANVLTF	TGTGCCAGCAGCTCCTATCGGGGAACTGGGGCCAACGTCCTGACTTTC
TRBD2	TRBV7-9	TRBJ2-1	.	CASSALSGRGEQFF	TGTGCCAGCAGCGCACTATCCGGGAGGGGTGAGCAGTTCTTC
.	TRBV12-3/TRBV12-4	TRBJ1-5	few	CASSFGIQNQPQHF	TGTGCCAGCAGTTTCGGGATACAAAATCAGCCCCAGCATTTT
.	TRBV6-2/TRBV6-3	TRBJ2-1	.	CASSYGQPSYNEQFF	TGTGCCAGCAGCTACGGACAGCCCTCCTACAATGAGCAGTTCTTC
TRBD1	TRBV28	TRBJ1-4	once	CASSLGGQGFTLRATNEKLFF	TGTGCCAGCAGTTTGGGTGGACAGGGTTTTACTTTAAGAGCGACTAATGAAAAACTGTTTTTT
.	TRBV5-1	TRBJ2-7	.	CASSLGQTSEQYF	TGCGCCAGCAGCTTGGGACAGACCTCCGAGCAGTACTTC
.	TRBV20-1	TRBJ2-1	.	CSARVEGTPSYNEQFF	TGCAGTGCTAGAGTAGAGGGGACCCCCTCCTACAATGAGCAGTTCTTC